This T cell receptor beta chain was observed in a study of cytomegalovirus exposure and HLA in healthy donors. CDR3 length: 18 residues. Germline V CDR1 and CDR2: SGHVS, FQNEAQ. V shed 3 bases and J shed 7 bases, with 22 bases lying between them. At collection, donors were nominally healthy, but unrecorded immune exposures were probable. Use of 60 Vbeta and 13 Jbeta primers characterized the PCR. Method: immunoSEQ multiplex PCR; TCRdb's copy keeps in-frame clones and lacks some. The sample records approximately 120,000 clones, around 80% being singletons. This clone was found once. Its antigen is undetermined. Study-wide points: According to an earlier analysis, most TCR beta V segments yielded productive rearrangements about 87% or about 30% of the time. Sequencing depth roughly uniform across donors was assumed in presence/absence analyses. One variant, a missense change in DCLRE1C, was linked in a later analysis to TCR beta V- and J-gene trimming.

The receptor comes from a young woman in good health and CMV-seronegative. The chain couples TRBV7-8 to TRBJ1-6; a weak D match, TRBD1 (6 bases). Sequencing was performed on PBMCs. CDR3 sequence reads: CASSFGGYVGARNSPLHF. CDR3 DNA: TGTGCCAGCAGCTTTGGAGGATATGTGGGGGCGAGGAATTCACCCCTCCACTTT.